The rows below give T cell receptor beta chains drawn from one sample of a study of T cells after yellow fever vaccination. TCRdb recomputed calls from the 5' RACE reads with MiXCR, one row per CDR3 protein. Here the sample spans around 320,000 distinct CDR3 sequences, about 10% being singletons. The sample consisted of CD4+ T cells sorted from PBMCs, taken 45 days after the yellow fever booster vaccination. The source of these receptors is a young man who received the YFV17D yellow fever vaccine. CDR3s include the opening cysteine and the closing phenylalanine or tryptophan. The order of the fields is CDR3 length, D gene, V gene, clone size, J gene, CDR3 DNA, CDR3 protein. The D gene is left open where the match is weak. Rows give clone size only sometimes, using once, few, many, or a class for an expanded clone.

cdr3_length: 12; d_call: -; v_call: TRBV7-9; clone_size: few; j_call: TRBJ2-2; cdr3_nt: TGTGCCAGCAGCGCGAGCGGTGGGGAGCTGTTTTTT; cdr3_aa: CASSASGGELFF
cdr3_length: 12; d_call: -; v_call: TRBV11-2; clone_size: -; j_call: TRBJ1-2; cdr3_nt: TGTGCCAGCAGCAGACGGAGCTATGGCTACACCTTC; cdr3_aa: CASSRRSYGYTF
cdr3_length: 14; d_call: TRBD1; v_call: TRBV5-4; clone_size: -; j_call: TRBJ1-1; cdr3_nt: TGTGCCAGCAGCCGGGACAGCAAAAACACTGAAGCTTTCTTT; cdr3_aa: CASSRDSKNTEAFF
cdr3_length: 15; d_call: -; v_call: TRBV7-2; clone_size: few; j_call: TRBJ1-6; cdr3_nt: TGTGCCAGCAGCTTAGAAGCCTTGAGGAATTCACCCCTCCACTTT; cdr3_aa: CASSLEALRNSPLHF
cdr3_length: 15; d_call: -; v_call: TRBV7-9; clone_size: many; j_call: TRBJ1-4; cdr3_nt: TGTGCCAGCAGCCCTACCGGGTCCCATCCAAGGGGACTGTTTTTT; cdr3_aa: CASSPTGSHPRGLFF
cdr3_length: 15; d_call: TRBD1; v_call: TRBV18; clone_size: few; j_call: TRBJ2-3; cdr3_nt: TGTGCCAGCTTGGCGGGACAGGGAACGACGAATACGCAGTATTTT; cdr3_aa: CASLAGQGTTNTQYF
cdr3_length: 15; d_call: -; v_call: TRBV27; clone_size: many; j_call: TRBJ2-6; cdr3_nt: TGTGCCAGCAGTTTAATCCCAAACGGGGCCAACGTCCTGACTTTC; cdr3_aa: CASSLIPNGANVLTF
cdr3_length: 13; d_call: -; v_call: TRBV2; clone_size: -; j_call: TRBJ1-6; cdr3_nt: TGTGCCAGCAGTGCGGGACTTAATTCACCCCTCCACTTT; cdr3_aa: CASSAGLNSPLHF
cdr3_length: 15; d_call: TRBD2; v_call: TRBV7-2; clone_size: -; j_call: TRBJ2-1; cdr3_nt: TGTGCCAGCAGCCCACTTTCCGGGGGGGGGCTCGAGCAGTTCTTC; cdr3_aa: CASSPLSGGGLEQFF
cdr3_length: 14; d_call: TRBD1; v_call: TRBV28; clone_size: -; j_call: TRBJ1-2; cdr3_nt: TGTGCCAGCAGGATTGACAGGGGGCTTAATGGCTACACCTTC; cdr3_aa: CASRIDRGLNGYTF
cdr3_length: 15; d_call: TRBD1; v_call: TRBV28; clone_size: many; j_call: TRBJ2-1; cdr3_nt: TGTGCCAGCAGTTCGACCGGGACAGGGTTTTATGAGCAGTTCTTC; cdr3_aa: CASSSTGTGFYEQFF
cdr3_length: 15; d_call: TRBD1; v_call: TRBV5-1; clone_size: few; j_call: TRBJ1-5; cdr3_nt: TGCGCCAGCAGCCCACAGGGGGATCCGGATCAGCCCCAGCATTTT; cdr3_aa: CASSPQGDPDQPQHF
cdr3_length: 18; d_call: -; v_call: TRBV4-2; clone_size: -; j_call: TRBJ2-6; cdr3_nt: TGTGCCAGCAGCCGGACCAGGCAGGGAGTAGTCGGGGCCAACGTCCTGACTTTC; cdr3_aa: CASSRTRQGVVGANVLTF
cdr3_length: 14; d_call: -; v_call: TRBV4-2; clone_size: few; j_call: TRBJ2-2; cdr3_nt: TGTGCCAGCACGAAAAGGGACGGAACCGGGGAGCTGTTTTTT; cdr3_aa: CASTKRDGTGELFF
cdr3_length: 17; d_call: TRBD1; v_call: TRBV20-1; clone_size: many; j_call: TRBJ2-1; cdr3_nt: TGCAGTGCGTACACCTACACCGGGACAGGGTCCTACAATGAGCAGTTCTTC; cdr3_aa: CSAYTYTGTGSYNEQFF
cdr3_length: 12; d_call: -; v_call: TRBV28; clone_size: -; j_call: TRBJ2-2; cdr3_nt: TGTGCCAGTCTTGTAGTCCCCGGGGAGCTGTTTTTT; cdr3_aa: CASLVVPGELFF
cdr3_length: 13; d_call: -; v_call: TRBV12-3/TRBV12-4; clone_size: few; j_call: TRBJ1-2; cdr3_nt: TGTGCCAGCAGTTTCAGAGTTAACTATGGCTACACCTTC; cdr3_aa: CASSFRVNYGYTF
cdr3_length: 15; d_call: -; v_call: TRBV5-1; clone_size: few; j_call: TRBJ2-1; cdr3_nt: TGCGCCAGCAGCCTCGAAGCAGGAACCTACAATGAGCAGTTCTTC; cdr3_aa: CASSLEAGTYNEQFF
cdr3_length: 19; d_call: -; v_call: TRBV3-1; clone_size: -; j_call: TRBJ2-3; cdr3_nt: TGTGCCAGCAGCCAAACTGTGGGGGGATACAGTCGGGGTACAGATACGCAGTATTTT; cdr3_aa: CASSQTVGGYSRGTDTQYF
cdr3_length: 14; d_call: TRBD1; v_call: TRBV7-2; clone_size: few; j_call: TRBJ2-1; cdr3_nt: TGTGCCAGCAGCCAATGGGACAGTCACAATGAGCAGTTCTTC; cdr3_aa: CASSQWDSHNEQFF
cdr3_length: 13; d_call: -; v_call: TRBV5-1; clone_size: few; j_call: TRBJ1-1; cdr3_nt: TGCGCCAGCAGCCCGACCCTCGGGACTGAAGCTTTCTTT; cdr3_aa: CASSPTLGTEAFF
cdr3_length: 14; d_call: -; v_call: TRBV7-2; clone_size: many; j_call: TRBJ2-1; cdr3_nt: TGTGCCAGCAGCTTAGCCAGAACTGTCAATGAGCAGTTCTTC; cdr3_aa: CASSLARTVNEQFF
cdr3_length: 15; d_call: -; v_call: TRBV5-1; clone_size: -; j_call: TRBJ2-3; cdr3_nt: TGCGCCAGCAGCTCCCCCGGAGGCTTGCCAGATACGCAGTATTTT; cdr3_aa: CASSSPGGLPDTQYF
cdr3_length: 11; d_call: -; v_call: TRBV10-3; clone_size: few; j_call: TRBJ1-2; cdr3_nt: TGTGCCATCAGTGATTCCCAGGACACCCTCTTC; cdr3_aa: CAISDSQDTLF
cdr3_length: 16; d_call: -; v_call: TRBV19; clone_size: -; j_call: TRBJ2-2; cdr3_nt: TGTGCCAGTAGTATAGCGTGGGCACAGCACACCGGGGAGCTGTTTTTT; cdr3_aa: CASSIAWAQHTGELFF
cdr3_length: 13; d_call: -; v_call: TRBV7-3; clone_size: few; j_call: TRBJ1-2; cdr3_nt: TGTGCCAGCAGCAAGGATGCTAACTATGGCTACACCTTC; cdr3_aa: CASSKDANYGYTF
cdr3_length: 14; d_call: -; v_call: TRBV4-3; clone_size: -; j_call: TRBJ2-7; cdr3_nt: TGCGCCAGCAGCAAGGGCAGGAGCTCCTACGAGCAGTACTTC; cdr3_aa: CASSKGRSSYEQYF
cdr3_length: 16; d_call: TRBD1; v_call: TRBV6-1; clone_size: -; j_call: TRBJ2-3; cdr3_nt: TGTGCCAGCAGCCTCATCGGGACAGGGGACACAGATACGCAGTATTTT; cdr3_aa: CASSLIGTGDTDTQYF
cdr3_length: 12; d_call: TRBD1; v_call: TRBV6-5; clone_size: -; j_call: TRBJ1-2; cdr3_nt: TGTGCCAGCAGTACAGGGGACTATGGCTACACCTTC; cdr3_aa: CASSTGDYGYTF
cdr3_length: 11; d_call: -; v_call: TRBV5-4; clone_size: few; j_call: TRBJ2-1; cdr3_nt: TGTGCCAGCAGCGCCGGTACGGAGCAGTTCTTC; cdr3_aa: CASSAGTEQFF
cdr3_length: 16; d_call: TRBD1; v_call: TRBV4-1; clone_size: many; j_call: TRBJ1-3; cdr3_nt: TGCGCCAGCAGAGATAGACAGGGGGGAGGTGGAAACACCATATATTTT; cdr3_aa: CASRDRQGGGGNTIYF
cdr3_length: 13; d_call: -; v_call: TRBV7-2; clone_size: many; j_call: TRBJ1-1; cdr3_nt: TGTGCCAGCAGCCCCGATGGGAACACTGAAGCTTTCTTT; cdr3_aa: CASSPDGNTEAFF
cdr3_length: 14; d_call: TRBD2; v_call: TRBV5-1; clone_size: few; j_call: TRBJ2-3; cdr3_nt: TGCGCCAGCAGCGGGACTAGCAATACAGATACGCAGTATTTT; cdr3_aa: CASSGTSNTDTQYF
cdr3_length: 13; d_call: -; v_call: TRBV20-1; clone_size: -; j_call: TRBJ2-2; cdr3_nt: TGCAGTGCTAAGGGGGGATACACCGGGGAGCTGTTTTTT; cdr3_aa: CSAKGGYTGELFF
cdr3_length: 13; d_call: -; v_call: TRBV12-3/TRBV12-4; clone_size: many; j_call: TRBJ1-6; cdr3_nt: TGTGCCGGTGCCAGAGGGAATAATTCACCCCTCCACTTT; cdr3_aa: CAGARGNNSPLHF
cdr3_length: 14; d_call: -; v_call: TRBV7-6; clone_size: many; j_call: TRBJ2-5; cdr3_nt: TGTGCCAGCAGCTTAGCGCAGAAATCGGAGACCCAGTACTTC; cdr3_aa: CASSLAQKSETQYF
cdr3_length: 14; d_call: -; v_call: TRBV5-1; clone_size: few; j_call: TRBJ2-5; cdr3_nt: TGCGCCAGCAGCACAGGGAATCCCCAAGAGACCCAGTACTTC; cdr3_aa: CASSTGNPQETQYF
cdr3_length: 13; d_call: -; v_call: TRBV6-2/TRBV6-3; clone_size: -; j_call: TRBJ2-2; cdr3_nt: TGTGCCAGCAATAACAGGGACACCGGGGAGCTGTTTTTT; cdr3_aa: CASNNRDTGELFF
cdr3_length: 16; d_call: TRBD2; v_call: TRBV12-3/TRBV12-4; clone_size: few; j_call: TRBJ2-3; cdr3_nt: TGTGCCAGCAGTAATCAGCGGGGGGGACGCACAGATACGCAGTATTTT; cdr3_aa: CASSNQRGGRTDTQYF
cdr3_length: 14; d_call: -; v_call: TRBV9; clone_size: -; j_call: TRBJ2-5; cdr3_nt: TGTGCCAGCAGCGTAGCACAGGGAGGGGAGACCCAGTACTTC; cdr3_aa: CASSVAQGGETQYF
cdr3_length: 14; d_call: -; v_call: TRBV7-2; clone_size: few; j_call: TRBJ2-2; cdr3_nt: TGTGCCAGCAGCCCAAATTGGGGCACCGGGGAGCTGTTTTTT; cdr3_aa: CASSPNWGTGELFF
cdr3_length: 14; d_call: -; v_call: TRBV28; clone_size: -; j_call: TRBJ2-6; cdr3_nt: TGTGCCAGCAGTCCGAAGCCCGGGGCCAACGTCCTGACTTTC; cdr3_aa: CASSPKPGANVLTF
cdr3_length: 14; d_call: -; v_call: TRBV12-3/TRBV12-4; clone_size: few; j_call: TRBJ1-5; cdr3_nt: TGTGCCAGCAGTTTGGCCCAGAATAATCAGCCCCAGCATTTT; cdr3_aa: CASSLAQNNQPQHF
cdr3_length: 15; d_call: TRBD1; v_call: TRBV14; clone_size: few; j_call: TRBJ2-7; cdr3_nt: TGTGCCAGCAGCCGAACGGGACAGGGAGTCCACGAGCAGTACTTC; cdr3_aa: CASSRTGQGVHEQYF
cdr3_length: 15; d_call: TRBD2; v_call: TRBV20-1; clone_size: many; j_call: TRBJ2-3; cdr3_nt: TGCAGTGCTAGACCGGGGCCGACTAGCTCCCTTACGCAGTATTTT; cdr3_aa: CSARPGPTSSLTQYF
cdr3_length: 14; d_call: TRBD1; v_call: TRBV7-9; clone_size: -; j_call: TRBJ1-1; cdr3_nt: TGTGCCAGCAGCACACAGGGGCAGGGGACTGAAGCTTTCTTT; cdr3_aa: CASSTQGQGTEAFF
cdr3_length: 17; d_call: -; v_call: TRBV5-1; clone_size: -; j_call: TRBJ2-6; cdr3_nt: TGCGCCAGCAGCTTGGAGGGGGGTTCCTCTGGGGCCAACGTCCTGACTTTC; cdr3_aa: CASSLEGGSSGANVLTF
cdr3_length: 12; d_call: -; v_call: TRBV7-9; clone_size: -; j_call: TRBJ2-5; cdr3_nt: TGTGCCAGCAGCTCCTTAGGGGGGACCCAGTACTTC; cdr3_aa: CASSSLGGTQYF
cdr3_length: 11; d_call: -; v_call: TRBV11-2; clone_size: few; j_call: TRBJ1-6; cdr3_nt: TGTGCCAGCAGCTTAGGCGCACCCCTCCACTTT; cdr3_aa: CASSLGAPLHF
cdr3_length: 16; d_call: TRBD1; v_call: TRBV5-1; clone_size: few; j_call: TRBJ1-4; cdr3_nt: TGCGCCAGCAGCACTACAGGGGGAGGAACTAATGAAAAACTGTTTTTT; cdr3_aa: CASSTTGGGTNEKLFF
cdr3_length: 13; d_call: -; v_call: TRBV18; clone_size: -; j_call: TRBJ2-7; cdr3_nt: TGTGCCAGCTCACCGACGGCTAACTACGAGCAGTACTTC; cdr3_aa: CASSPTANYEQYF
cdr3_length: 16; d_call: -; v_call: TRBV7-3; clone_size: -; j_call: TRBJ2-3; cdr3_nt: TGTGCCAGCAGCTTGAGTTTTACTGGAGGGACAGATACGCAGTATTTT; cdr3_aa: CASSLSFTGGTDTQYF
cdr3_length: 14; d_call: -; v_call: TRBV5-1; clone_size: -; j_call: TRBJ2-3; cdr3_nt: TGCGCCAGCAGCTTGGCCGTCGGGTCAGATACGCAGTATTTT; cdr3_aa: CASSLAVGSDTQYF
cdr3_length: 17; d_call: TRBD2; v_call: TRBV6-5; clone_size: -; j_call: TRBJ2-6; cdr3_nt: TGTGCCAGCAGTAGCTCGCGGGGGGCCCTCGGGGCCAACGTCCTGACTTTC; cdr3_aa: CASSSSRGALGANVLTF
cdr3_length: 16; d_call: -; v_call: TRBV7-2; clone_size: few; j_call: TRBJ2-2; cdr3_nt: TGTGCCAGCAGCTTAAATGGGGGCCGGAACACCGGGGAGCTGTTTTTT; cdr3_aa: CASSLNGGRNTGELFF
cdr3_length: 13; d_call: -; v_call: TRBV12-3/TRBV12-4; clone_size: -; j_call: TRBJ2-7; cdr3_nt: TGTGCCAGCAGTTTGGGCCAGACCTACGAGCAGTACTTC; cdr3_aa: CASSLGQTYEQYF
cdr3_length: 14; d_call: -; v_call: TRBV7-2; clone_size: -; j_call: TRBJ2-5; cdr3_nt: TGTGCCAGCAGCTTCCTCGGGGGAAGGGAGACCCAGTACTTC; cdr3_aa: CASSFLGGRETQYF
cdr3_length: 12; d_call: -; v_call: TRBV25-1; clone_size: many; j_call: TRBJ2-1; cdr3_nt: TGTGCCAGCAGTGAAGCCGACAGAGAGCAGTTCTTC; cdr3_aa: CASSEADREQFF
cdr3_length: 16; d_call: TRBD1; v_call: TRBV5-4; clone_size: few; j_call: TRBJ2-5; cdr3_nt: TGTGCCAGCAGCTTGCCTGGACAGGACCCCTCGAAGACCCAGTACTTC; cdr3_aa: CASSLPGQDPSKTQYF
cdr3_length: 14; d_call: -; v_call: TRBV7-2; clone_size: -; j_call: TRBJ1-1; cdr3_nt: TGTGCCAGCAGCTCCGACCCCGGCAGGGGTGAAGCTTTCTTT; cdr3_aa: CASSSDPGRGEAFF